Shown below are 25 T cell receptor beta chains from a single sample sequenced in a study of control samples from healthy donors and cancer patients. Produced via immunoSEQ multiplex PCR; TCRdb's table is partial and in-frame only. The repertoire holds 15,000 to 20,000 clones, with about 82% as singletons. The sample was PBMCs. Receptor source: a woman aged 70-85 years with colorectal cancer.

CDR3 DNA: TGTGCCAGCAGTTTCTGGGGACAGGGCAACTATGGCTACACCTTC. Its protein is CASSFWGQGNYGYTF. The chain couples TRBV27 to TRBJ1-2; TRBD1 aligns across 9 bases. The V and J ends lost 3 bases and 2 bases, in that order; junction bases with no gene match: 4. Per germline, CDR1 MNHEY and CDR2 SMNVEV (reference sequence). The CDR3 is made up of 15 amino acids.

This rearrangement joins TRBV7-8 to TRBJ2-1; no clear D gene. In germline, CDR1 is SGHVS, CDR2 FQNEAQ. CDR3 length: 11 residues. Trimming pared 8 bases from V and 10 bases from J, leaving 12 bases between. The CDR3 DNA is TGTGCCAGCGGTGGACCGTCGGAGCAGTTCTTC. It yields the protein CASGGPSEQFF.

The J gene is TRBJ1-2, the V gene TRBV4-1, with D possibly matching TRBD1 (6 bases). Germline CDR1 reads MGHRA; CDR2 reads YSYEKL. This CDR3 contains 15 residues. Trimming removed 0 bases at V and 4 bases at J, with 12 bases between. The CDR3 sequence is CASSQDGGAGYGYTF. CDR3 nucleotides: TGCGCCAGCAGCCAAGATGGGGGGGCTGGCTATGGCTACACCTTC.

CDR3: CASSRQDLNYGYTF. Written as DNA, the CDR3 is TGTGCCAGCAGCCGACAGGATCTGAACTATGGCTACACCTTC. The rearrangement joins TRBV9 to TRBJ1-2; the D gene is possibly TRBD1 (6 bases). V gave up 4 bases and J gave up 2 bases, with 12 bases separating them. CDR1 and CDR2 from the germline V gene are SGDLS and YYNGEE. The CDR3 has 14 amino acids.

This chain connects TRBV19 to TRBJ1-2; TRBD1 aligns across 7 bases. This CDR3 spans 14 amino acids. Unmatched junction bases numbered 4, after V lost 3 bases and J lost 3 bases. CDR1 is LNHDA, CDR2 SQIVND, per germline (reference sequence). The CDR3 reads CASSIGGGDYGYTF. The CDR3 region has the DNA TGTGCCAGTAGTATCGGAGGGGGCGACTATGGCTACACCTTC.

The genes are TRBV19 and TRBJ2-1; 7 nucleotides align to TRBD2. The V gene's germline CDR1 is LNHDA and CDR2 SQIVND (reference sequence). V shed 0 bases, J shed 2 bases, and the junction held 1 base outside the gene matches. The CDR3 runs 15 residues. The DNA for the CDR3 is TGTGCCAGTAGTATAGAGGGGACTACCTACAATGAGCAGTTCTTC. Encoded protein: CASSIEGTTYNEQFF.

The CDR3 DNA reads TGTGCCAGCAGAGCACCAGCGAACACCGGGGAGCTGTTTTTT. Translation gives CASRAPANTGELFF. V and J are TRBV3-1 (or the pseudogene TRBV3-2) and TRBJ2-2; D is unclear. Between the trimmed V and J ends, which lost 6 bases and 0 bases, there was a span of 8 bases. This CDR3 region has 14 residues. Germline V gene data show CDR1 as LGHDT and CDR2 as YNNKEL (reference sequence).

This sequence joins TRBV25-1 and TRBJ1-6, with D unclear. V lost 8 bases and J lost 8, with 13 bases in between. Per the germline V gene, CDR1 is MGHDK and CDR2 is SYGVNS. This CDR3 spans 13 amino acids. CDR3 coding DNA: TGTGCCAGCGTTGGGCCTCGGTATTCACCCCTCCACTTT. It yields the protein CASVGPRYSPLHF.

The CDR3 loop is CASSTQQGAGDEQYF. In nucleotides, the CDR3 is TGTGCCAGCTCAACGCAACAGGGGGCGGGTGACGAGCAGTACTTC. The J gene is TRBJ2-7, the V gene TRBV18; the match to TRBD1 covers 9 bases. With 5 bases clipped from V and 5 bases from J, the junction kept 10 bases outside the gene matches. This CDR3 region has 15 residues. Germline V lookup: CDR1 KGHSH, CDR2 LQKENI.

This chain connects TRBV2 to TRBJ2-2, with D tentatively TRBD1 (6 bases). The germline CDR1 and CDR2 sequences are SNHLY and FYNNEI. This CDR3 spans 15 amino acids. The V end lost 4 bases, the J end lost 3 bases, and 12 bases lay between the germline ends. Here the CDR3 DNA reads TGTGCCAGCAGTGGTAACAGGGTCGACACCGGGGAGCTGTTTTTT. Residues: CASSGNRVDTGELFF.

The V and J genes are TRBV7-2 and TRBJ2-7; D may be TRBD2 (5 bases). Germline values: CDR1 SGHTA, CDR2 FQGNSA. V was cut by 2 bases and J by 6 bases, with 14 bases left in between. The CDR3 consists of 14 residues. The CDR3 coding sequence is TGTGCCAGCAGCTTATCCCTCGCGGGTGTCGAGCAGTACTTC. The encoded protein is CASSLSLAGVEQYF.

A single count supports this clone. This chain joins TRBV7-2 and TRBJ2-5, with D unclear. Germline V CDR1 and CDR2: SGHTA, FQGNSA. V was shortened by 6 bases and J by 2 bases, with 10 bases between the two germline ends. The CDR3 has 13 amino acids. The CDR3 DNA is TGTGCCAGCAGAGGGCCGAGGCAAGAGACCCAGTACTTC. Amino acids: CASRGPRQETQYF.

The chain is built from TRBV29-1 and TRBJ1-1; 7 nucleotides match TRBD1. CDR1 and CDR2 from the germline V gene are SQVTM and ANQGSEA. The trim removed 2 bases at V and 5 bases at J, leaving 8 bases unmatched. The CDR3 contains 14 residues. CDR3: CSVEPLGGRTEAFF. The CDR3 nucleotides are TGCAGCGTTGAACCTCTAGGGGGCAGGACTGAAGCTTTCTTT.

As regards this clone: Other DNA sequences of this sample code for an identical CDR3. This chain uses TRBV6-1 with TRBJ2-7; 9 bases line up with TRBD1. The J segment lost 6 bases and the V segment lost 0 bases, leaving 12 bases of the junction unmatched. The CDR3 is made up of 17 amino acids. The germline V gene encodes CDR1 MNHNS and CDR2 SASEGT. CDR3 loop: CASSEAGFRTGATEQYF. CDR3 coding DNA: TGTGCCAGCAGTGAAGCAGGTTTTCGGACAGGGGCCACCGAGCAGTACTTC.

The chain combines TRBV12-3 or TRBV12-4 with TRBJ1-2; D remains unclear. This CDR3 region has 13 residues. Trimming removed 3 bases from V and 1 base from J, with 6 bases in between. As DNA, the CDR3 is TGTGCCAGCAGTTTGAAGTATAACTATGGCTACACCTTC. Its protein product is CASSLKYNYGYTF.

This rearrangement joins TRBV7-3 to TRBJ2-7; no firm D call. Trimming removed 3 bases at V and 7 bases at J, with 19 bases between. The CDR3 consists of 15 residues. CDR1 is SGHTA, CDR2 FQGTGA, per germline. CDR3 sequence reads: CASSLGARSPEEQYF. CDR3 coding DNA: TGTGCCAGCAGCTTGGGTGCGCGGAGCCCGGAGGAGCAGTACTTC.

The genes are TRBV9 and TRBJ1-1; possibly TRBD1 for D (5 bases). CDR3 length: 13 amino acids. V lost 7 bases to trimming and J lost 0 bases, with 10 bases between them. Germline V CDR1 and CDR2: SGDLS, YYNGEE. As DNA, the CDR3 is TGTGCCAGCTGCACGGGGGTGAACACTGAAGCTTTCTTT. Residues: CASCTGVNTEAFF.

This chain joins TRBV5-1 and TRBJ1-1; no clear D. In germline, CDR1 is SGHRS, CDR2 YFSETQ. The ends were cut back, 6 bases at V and 1 base at J, with 10 bases in the middle. This CDR3 region has 13 residues. CDR3 sequence (DNA): TGCGCCAGCAAGAGGGAGACGAACACTGAAGCTTTCTTT. Residues: CASKRETNTEAFF.

The rearrangement joins TRBV6-5 to TRBJ2-7, with TRBD1 identical over 8 bases. V gave up 6 bases and J gave up 2 bases; unmatched junction bases: 6. The germline V gene encodes CDR1 MNHEY and CDR2 SVGAGI. The CDR3 loop spans 14 amino acids. For the CDR3, the DNA is TGTGCCAGCAGCCTCGGACAGGGTACCTACGAGCAGTACTTC. This gives the protein CASSLGQGTYEQYF.

The chain links TRBV11-2 to TRBJ1-4, with 7 bases that match TRBD1. The germline CDR1 and CDR2 sequences are SGHAT and FQNNGV. The CDR3 runs to 15 residues. The V and J ends lost 3 bases and 4 bases, in that order; junction bases with no gene match: 5. The CDR3 loop is CASSFLQGFNEKLFF. The CDR3, as DNA: TGTGCCAGCAGCTTTTTACAGGGGTTTAATGAAAAACTGTTTTTT. Based on the CDR3 plus reference TRBV11-2 and TRBJ1-4, the full variable domain is EAGVAQSPRYKIIEKRQSVAFWCNPISGHATLYWYQQILGQGPKLLIQFQNNGVVDDSQLPKDRFSAERLKGVDSTLKIQPAKLEDSAVYLCASSFLQGFNEKLFFGSGTQLSVL.

The chain couples TRBV7-6 to TRBJ1-1, with D uncertain. The CDR3 totals 15 residues. In germline, CDR1 is SGHVS, CDR2 FNYEAQ. Trimming removed 7 bases from V and 2 bases from J, with 17 bases in between. CDR3 nucleotides: TGTGCCAGCACCGACCGGGCCGAGGGCAACACTGAAGCTTTCTTT. This gives the protein CASTDRAEGNTEAFF.

This sequence joins TRBV5-5 and TRBJ2-4; 7 bases agree with TRBD2. J lost 6 bases, V lost 5 bases, and 14 bases had no gene match. CDR3 size: 16 residues. The V gene's germline CDR1 is SGHKS and CDR2 YYEKEE (reference sequence). CDR3 nucleotides: TGTGCCAGCAGGGCGGGACTCAACCCGGGGGGAAACATTCAGTACTTC. Translation: CASRAGLNPGGNIQYF.

The chain has TRBV5-4 and TRBJ2-3; tentatively, D is TRBD1 or TRBD2 (6 bases each). CDR1 and CDR2 from the germline V gene are SGHNT and YYREEE (reference sequence). Deletions cut 5 bases from V and 5 bases from J, with 12 bases between. The CDR3 is made up of 13 amino acids. DNA for the CDR3: TGTGCCAGCAGTCCTGAGGGGGGAGATACGCAGTATTTT. Residues: CASSPEGGDTQYF.

The J gene is TRBJ1-2, the V gene TRBV10-3; D call uncertain. V was cut by 2 bases and J by 4 bases, with 8 bases left in between. Looked up from germline, CDR1 is ENHRY and CDR2 is SYGVKD. CDR3 size: 13 residues. CDR3 in amino acids: CAISELVLYGYTF. The DNA for the CDR3 is TGTGCCATCAGTGAGCTAGTACTCTATGGCTACACCTTC.

The J gene is TRBJ2-5, the V gene TRBV29-1, with unresolved D. From germline, CDR1 is SQVTM and CDR2 ANQGSEA. CDR3 size: 12 residues. Trimming shortened V by 4 bases and J by 3 bases, and 9 bases separated the two germline ends. This chain's CDR3 is CSVGGEEETQYF. CDR3 nucleotide sequence: TGCAGCGTTGGAGGAGAAGAAGAGACCCAGTACTTC. The entire variable domain, with the rest obtained from reference TRBV29-1 and TRBJ2-5, is as follows: SAVISQKPSRDICQRGTSLTIQCQVDSQVTMMFWYRQQPGQSLTLIATANQGSEATYESGFVIDKFPISRPNLTFSTLTVSNMSPEDSSIYLCSVGGEEETQYFGPGTRLLVL.